This T cell receptor (beta chain) was recovered during a study of beta chain features in type 1 diabetes. Study observations and caveats: Shortening that was moderate but significant affected the TCRB CDR3s of Type 1 diabetes patients in all four CD4+ subsets. VDJ junctions from type 1 diabetes patients carried fewer insertions and larger deletions. Naive, central memory and Treg TCRB repertoires appeared more alike in patients than in healthy donors.

Via the markers CD45RO/CCR7/CD25/CD127/CD95/CD27, stem cell-like memory, regulatory, central memory and naive CD4+ cells were sorted. As every portion of the isolated RNA was reverse transcribed, the sequencing read expressed TCRB transcripts. Naive, central memory and regulatory T cell samples averaged about 3.57 million reads. The data were produced by immunoSEQ multiplex PCR, yet TCRdb's version contains in-frame clones alone and is incomplete. Here the sample spans hundreds of thousands of clones, about an eighth being singletons. Germline V lookup: CDR1 SNHLY, CDR2 FYNNEI. V was clipped by 6 bases and J by 0 bases, with 22 bases between them. The length of the CDR3 is 18 residues. A remark on this clone: Its antigen remains unknown.

The specimen was naive CD4+ T cells from blood. This receptor was identified in a man aged 18 to 30 with type 1 diabetes. The chain couples TRBV2 to TRBJ2-3, with D maybe TRBD1 (5 bases). The chain's CDR3 is CASRPTNPLTASTDTQYF. Here the CDR3 DNA reads TGTGCCAGCAGACCAACCAACCCTTTGACAGCTAGCACAGATACGCAGTATTTT.